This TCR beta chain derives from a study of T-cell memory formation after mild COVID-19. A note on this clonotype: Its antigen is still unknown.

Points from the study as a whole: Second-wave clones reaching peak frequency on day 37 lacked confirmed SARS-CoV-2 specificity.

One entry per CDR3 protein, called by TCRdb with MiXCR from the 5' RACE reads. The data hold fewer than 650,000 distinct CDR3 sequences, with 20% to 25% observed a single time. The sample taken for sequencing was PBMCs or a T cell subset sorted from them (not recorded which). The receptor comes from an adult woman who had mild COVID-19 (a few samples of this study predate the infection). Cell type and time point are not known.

The DNA of the CDR3 is TGTGCCAGTAGTGCCCTGGTAGCGGGTGTTTACGAGCAGTACTTC. Protein: CASSALVAGVYEQYF. This chain joins TRBV19 and TRBJ2-7; the match to TRBD2 covers 7 bases. The CDR3 spans 15 residues. The J segment lost 4 bases and the V segment lost 5 bases, leaving 11 bases of the junction unmatched. Per the germline V gene, CDR1 is LNHDA and CDR2 is SQIVND (reference sequence).